Following are 14 T cell receptor beta chains from one sample sequenced in a study of tumor and adjacent non-tumor tissue in lung cancer. The library came from three nested PCR rounds adapted from ARM-PCR protocols. A single record per CDR3 protein comes from TCRdb applying MiXCR to the multiplex PCR reads. This table has 68,000 or so distinct CDR3 sequences, about 61% appearing once. RNA was extracted from bulk tissue without any cell sorting. What was sequenced was lung tumor tissue. These receptors came from a man aged 50 or older with non-small cell lung cancer.

Note on this clonotype: A much larger clone differs from this one at a single base, so this may be a read error. The chain is built from TRBV6-6 and TRBJ2-2; TRBD1 matches 11 bases. V shed 6 bases and J 3 bases; nucleotides not matched to a gene: 0. Germline values: CDR1 MNHNY, CDR2 SVGAGI (reference sequence). The CDR3 loop spans 14 amino acids. CDR3 protein: CASRGQGDTGELFF. The DNA of the CDR3 is TGTGCCAGCAGGGGACAGGGGGACACCGGGGAGCTGTTTTTT.

In this sample, this clonotype turned up once. Germline and junction disagree at one end, which may indicate a read error. The chain couples TRBV12-3 or TRBV12-4 to TRBJ2-4; D is unresolved. The CDR3 runs to 14 residues. The CDR3 DNA sequence: TGTGCCAGCAGTTTACTTGTAGCCAAAAACATTCAGTATTTC. This sequence encodes CASSLLVAKNIQYF.

Remarks on this clonotype: This may stem from a read error, because a much larger clone lies one nucleotide away. The genes are TRBV5-1 and TRBJ2-3; D might be TRBD1 (5 bases). This CDR3 is built from 14 residues. In germline, CDR1 is SGHRS, CDR2 YFSETQ. The CDR3 DNA sequence: TGCGCCACCAGCTTGGCTCCAGGGACAGATACGCAGTATTTT. This sequence encodes CATSLAPGTDTQYF.

Notes on this clonotype: A read error may explain this, as a much larger clone is one base away. The chain recombines TRBV6-5 with TRBJ2-5, with D hard to call. The CDR3 loop spans 15 amino acids. CDR1 is MNHEY, CDR2 SVGAGI, per germline. CDR3 amino acids: CASNYSPGVQDTQYF. The CDR3 DNA reads TGTGCCAGCAATTACTCCCCCGGAGTTCAAGATACCCAGTACTTC.

In its sample, this clonotype was seen many times. CDR3 nucleotides: TGTGCCTGGAGCGGGACTAGCGGGACGACCCAGTACTTC. Translating gives CAWSGTSGTTQYF. This chain uses TRBV30 with TRBJ2-5, with 13 bases matching TRBD2. The length of the CDR3 is 13 residues. Germline V lookup: CDR1 GTSNPN, CDR2 SVGIG (reference sequence). The V and J ends lost 3 bases and 7 bases, in that order; junction bases with no gene match: 2.

This clonotype was counted ten times or more. The CDR3 DNA sequence: TGTGCCGCCTCCAGCCGCGATCAAGAGACCCAGTACTTC. This gives the protein CAASSRDQETQYF. The V gene is TRBV10-3, the J gene TRBJ2-5; D gene ambiguous. Germline V gene data show CDR1 as ENHRY and CDR2 as SYGVKD. V shed 11 bases and J shed 2 bases, with 15 bases lying between them. The CDR3 has 13 amino acids.

A few counts support this clonotype. V gene TRBV30 combines with J gene TRBJ2-3; possibly TRBD2 for D (6 bases). In germline, CDR1 is GTSNPN, CDR2 SVGIG (reference sequence). The CDR3 is made up of 16 amino acids. The V end lost 3 bases, the J end lost 5 bases, and 21 bases lay between the germline ends. The CDR3 reads CAWSVGTLGRGDTQYF. As DNA, the CDR3 is TGTGCCTGGAGCGTCGGGACTTTAGGACGCGGAGATACGCAGTATTTT.

The sample holds many counts of this clonotype. The chain carries TRBV10-1 and TRBJ1-1; 7 bases align to TRBD1. The CDR3 totals 14 residues. Trimming took 5 bases from V and 6 from J; bases not matched to a gene: 9. From germline, CDR1 is WNHNN and CDR2 SYGVQD (reference sequence). The CDR3 DNA follows: TGCGCCAGCAGTCTCGCAGGGGGGGCAGCTGAAGCTTTCTTT. This gives the protein CASSLAGGAAEAFF.

Concerning this clonotype: Being one base from a much bigger clone, this may be a read error. Here the CDR3 DNA reads TGCGCCAGCAGCCCCGGGTGGGGCGGGATGAACACTGGAGCTTTCTTT. Protein product: CASSPGWGGMNTGAFF. This chain links TRBV5-1 with TRBJ1-1; D may be TRBD1 (5 bases). CDR1 is SGHRS and CDR2 is YFSETQ in the germline V gene. The CDR3 sequence is 16 residues long.

A note on this clonotype: A much larger clone lies a single base off, so this may be a read error. The chain recombines TRBV6-6 with TRBJ1-5; possible D gene TRBD1, 6 bases. CDR1 and CDR2 (germline): MNHNY, SVGAGI (reference sequence). This CDR3 spans 14 amino acids. Deletions cut 8 bases from V and 2 bases from J, with 13 bases between. In nucleotides, the CDR3 is TGTGCCAGCCCCGACAGGAAATGCAATCAGCCCCAGCATTTT. The encoded protein is CASPDRKCNQPQHF.

To note about this clonotype: An end of the junction does not agree with germline; a read error may underlie this. The V call is TRBV11-1, the J call TRBJ2-1; perhaps TRBD1 as D (6 bases). The CDR3 loop spans 14 amino acids. Germline V lookup: CDR1 SGHAT, CDR2 FQDESV (reference sequence). The CDR3 loop is CASSLKRTVNEQFF. CDR3 nucleotide sequence: TGCGCCAGCAGCTTAAAACGGACAGTCAACGAGCAGTTCTTC.

Note on this clonotype: This could be a read error, since a much larger clone is one nucleotide away. The rearrangement joins TRBV14 to TRBJ1-1; the match to TRBD1 covers 7 bases. The germline V gene has CDR1 SGHDN and CDR2 FVKESK. Unmatched junction bases numbered 6, after V lost 11 bases and J lost 0 bases. The CDR3 spans 13 residues. The CDR3 DNA is TGTGCCGGCCAGGGACAGCTGAACACTGAAGCTTTCTTT. Protein product: CAGQGQLNTEAFF.

V and J are TRBV29-1 and TRBJ2-1; D possibly corresponds to TRBD1 (5 bases). The CDR3 is 12 residues long. Germline V gives CDR1 SQVTM, CDR2 ANQGSEA. The CDR3 bases are TGCGGCATCTTGCTCAGGGAATCAATCCGGTTCTTC. This codes for CGILLRESIRFF.

In this sample, this clonotype turned up once. Without the conserved terminal phenylalanine or tryptophan, this CDR3 likely stems from a read error. The chain is built from TRBV12-3 or TRBV12-4 and TRBJ2-1; 7 bases line up with TRBD1. Unmatched junction bases numbered 7, after V lost 4 bases and J lost 10 bases. The length of the CDR3 is 13 residues. The CDR3 here is CASSSTGVREQFL. CDR3 in DNA: TGTGCCAGCAGTTCCACAGGGGTGCGGGAGCAGTTCCTC.